The clone carrying this TCR beta chain has just a few counts. Its antigen remains unidentified. This sample is part of a study of beta chain features in type 1 diabetes. Whole-study context: Cell yields, gender and age were comparable in patients and healthy donors. Notes on the study in general: For type 1 diabetes patients, VDJ junctions showed fewer insertions and more deletions. Among all four CD4+ subsets, Type 1 diabetes patients had TCRB CDR3s that were moderately but significantly shorter. Compared to healthy donors, patients appeared to have naive, central memory and Treg TCRB repertoires that were more alike.

V was clipped by 5 bases and J by 10 bases; unmatched bases: 10. CDR1 SEHNR and CDR2 FQNEAQ come from the germline V gene (reference sequence). CDR3 length equals 16 residues. Reverse transcribing all isolated RNA meant expressed TCRB transcripts were sequenced. This table comes from immunoSEQ multiplex PCR, and its TCRdb copy is limited to in-frame clones, with some not included. The sample holds approximately 280,000 clones, about 15% seen once. The sample taken for sequencing was naive CD4+ T cells from blood. This sequence joins TRBV7-9 and TRBJ2-1, with TRBD2 matching 14 bases. The receptor comes from a man in his late teens or twenties with type 1 diabetes. The CDR3 reads CASSPYPGLAGVEQFF. CDR3 DNA sequence: TGTGCCAGCAGCCCGTATCCGGGACTAGCGGGAGTGGAGCAGTTCTTC.